The table lists the clone carrying this TCR beta chain with a few counts. With survey level as its setting, the immunoSEQ assay was v3.0. Sequencing used immunoSEQ multiplex PCR; TCRdb keeps in-frame clones, though not all of them. The table shows about 35,000 clones, with about four fifths occurring only once. This specimen comes from a study of long-term antiretroviral therapy in people with HIV. The germline V and J ends were trimmed by 7 bases and 6 bases, with 16 bases remaining between them. The CDR3 is 13 amino acids. The germline CDR1 and CDR2 sequences are SEHNR and FQNEAQ (reference sequence).

The genes are TRBV7-9 and TRBJ2-7, with TRBD1 as a possible D gene (5 bases). The receptor was isolated from a man aged 45 to 65 with HIV. Sequenced material: unsorted PBMCs, taken 3 years after starting antiretroviral therapy. The CDR3 DNA sequence: TGTGCCAGCACCCAGACAGAGCGTGGCGAGCAGTACTTC. Its translation: CASTQTERGEQYF.